Following are 22 T cell receptor beta chains from one sample sequenced in a study of blood T cell repertoires in COVID-19. Assay: immunoSEQ multiplex PCR; the TCRdb copy retains only in-frame clones and omits some. This repertoire shows 280,000 or so clones, approximately 83% found once; its top ten account for 8% to 9.5%. The specimen was peripheral blood. All receptors derive from a woman between 45 and 60 years old who had recovered from COVID-19.

The chain uses TRBV30 and TRBJ2-5; 8 bases map to TRBD1. Trimming removed 2 bases from V and 4 bases from J; junction bases left unmatched: 3. The CDR3 runs 13 residues. CDR1 GTSNPN and CDR2 SVGIG come from the germline V gene (reference sequence). The CDR3 loop reads CAWSNDRGETQYF. The DNA of the CDR3 is TGTGCCTGGAGTAACGACAGGGGAGAGACCCAGTACTTC.

The chain recombines TRBV28 with TRBJ1-3, with TRBD1 matching over 7 bases. Germline CDR1 is MDHEN and CDR2 is SYDVKM. This CDR3 region has 15 residues. Trimming cost V 7 bases and J 5 bases; bases outside gene matches: 11. The CDR3 protein is CASISPDRSRNTIYF. The DNA for the CDR3 is TGTGCCAGCATTTCCCCGGACAGGTCTAGAAACACCATATATTTT.

This chain connects TRBV5-4 to TRBJ2-1; 7 bases match TRBD2. V shed 4 bases, J shed 5 bases, and the junction held 6 bases outside the gene matches. This CDR3 is 14 amino acids long. Germline CDR1 is SGHNT and CDR2 is YYREEE (reference sequence). CDR3 in amino acids: CASSQTSSNNEQFF. The CDR3 DNA reads as TGTGCCAGCAGCCAGACTAGCAGTAACAATGAGCAGTTCTTC.

The sample holds one count of this clone. The DNA of the CDR3 is TGTGCCAGCAGCACCATGGGCGTTTCTGAAGCTTTCTTT. It specifies CASSTMGVSEAFF. This chain connects TRBV7-3 to TRBJ1-1; no firm D call. Germline CDR1 is SGHTA and CDR2 is FQGTGA. Trimming took off 5 bases at V and 6 bases at J, with 13 bases between the two ends. This CDR3 region has 13 residues.

The chain uses TRBV28 and TRBJ2-3; D unclear. Trimming removed 0 bases from V and 3 bases from J, with 7 bases in between. Germline CDR1 reads MDHEN; CDR2 reads SYDVKM. The CDR3 loop spans 14 amino acids. CDR3 DNA sequence: TGTGCCAGCAGTTTATGGGCTAGGACAGATACGCAGTATTTT. Translated, it gives CASSLWARTDTQYF. The complete variable domain, with remaining parts taken from reference TRBV28 and TRBJ2-3, reads DVKVTQSSRYLVKRTGEKVFLECVQDMDHENMFWYRQDPGLGLRLIYFSYDVKMKEKGDIPEGYSVSREKKERFSLILESASTNQTSMYLCASSLWARTDTQYFGPGTRLTVL.

This chain uses TRBV19 with TRBJ2-7, with 7 bases lining up with TRBD1. Germline V gene data show CDR1 as LNHDA and CDR2 as SQIVND (reference sequence). Trimming took 5 bases from V and 4 from J; bases not matched to a gene: 8. The CDR3 contains 14 residues. The CDR3 DNA is TGTGCCAGTAGTCCCCGACAGGGACCTTACGAGCAGTACTTC. Translated, it gives CASSPRQGPYEQYF.

The J gene is TRBJ1-2, the V gene TRBV28; the match to TRBD1 covers 8 bases. There are 15 residues in the CDR3. The V gene end was trimmed by 6 bases and the J gene end by 3 bases; junction bases not matched to a gene: 9. Germline V CDR1 and CDR2: MDHEN, SYDVKM. The DNA of the CDR3 is TGTGCCAGCAGAACAGCGGGACAGGAATACTATGGCTACACCTTC. Amino acid sequence: CASRTAGQEYYGYTF.

This rearrangement joins TRBV28 to TRBJ1-1; D is uncertain. Germline V CDR1 and CDR2: MDHEN, SYDVKM. There are 15 residues in the CDR3. The V gene lost 5 bases and the J gene lost 0 bases, with 13 bases spanning the gap. The CDR3 DNA reads as TGTGCCAGCAGTGCAGGCGGGGATATGAACACTGAAGCTTTCTTT. This gives the protein CASSAGGDMNTEAFF.

V gene TRBV9 combines with J gene TRBJ2-1; the match to TRBD2 covers 10 bases. The J segment lost 6 bases and the V segment lost 0 bases, leaving 9 bases of the junction unmatched. The CDR3 has 17 amino acids. Germline values: CDR1 SGDLS, CDR2 YYNGEE. The CDR3 DNA sequence: TGTGCCAGCAGCGTAGGGGCTAGCGGGAGTTTAAGCAATGAGCAGTTCTTC. Translated: CASSVGASGSLSNEQFF.

Here the CDR3 DNA reads TGTGCCACCAGTGAGGGACAGTGGAGCTCCTACAATGAGCAGTTCTTC. As protein: CATSEGQWSSYNEQFF. The rearrangement uses TRBV24-1 and TRBJ2-1; 7 nucleotides match TRBD1. CDR1 and CDR2 (germline): KGHDR, SFDVKD. V was pared by 4 bases and J by 0 bases, with 5 bases of the junction left unmatched. The CDR3 covers 16 residues.

In its sample, this clone was seen once. V and J are TRBV11-2 and TRBJ2-1, with 8 bases identical to TRBD2. Looked up from germline, CDR1 is SGHAT and CDR2 is FQNNGV. This CDR3 has 18 amino acids. The J segment lost 0 bases and the V segment lost 5 bases, leaving 12 bases of the junction unmatched. The CDR3 nucleotides are TGTGCCAGCAGCCCCGGGGCTAGCGGGTCCTCCTCCTACAATGAGCAGTTCTTC. It translates to CASSPGASGSSSYNEQFF.

The chain employs TRBV10-1 and TRBJ2-1; D may be TRBD1 (6 bases). Germline CDR1 reads WNHNN; CDR2 reads SYGVQD (reference sequence). V was trimmed by 4 bases and J by 5 bases, leaving 12 bases between them. The length of the CDR3 is 14 residues. CDR3 DNA sequence: TGCGCCAGCAGTGCCTGGGACAACGACAATGAGCAGTTCTTC. Its translation: CASSAWDNDNEQFF.

The rearrangement joins TRBV5-1 to TRBJ2-5, with a possible D match to TRBD2 (6 bases). The CDR3 length is 16 residues. CDR1 and CDR2 (germline): SGHRS, YFSETQ. V shed 0 bases and J shed 0 bases, with 12 bases lying between them. The CDR3 reads CASSLEPLAHQETQYF. DNA for the CDR3: TGCGCCAGCAGCTTGGAACCACTAGCCCACCAAGAGACCCAGTACTTC.

The V and J genes are TRBV27 and TRBJ2-1; 13 nucleotides agree with TRBD2. The CDR3 covers 17 residues. After removal of 5 bases from V and 0 bases from J, the junction contained 4 bases not matched to a gene. Germline CDR1 reads MNHEY; CDR2 reads SMNVEV (reference sequence). CDR3 residues: CASSPRLAGGSYNEQFF. CDR3 coding DNA: TGTGCCAGCAGTCCCCGACTAGCGGGAGGCTCCTACAATGAGCAGTTCTTC.

The chain links TRBV7-2 to TRBJ2-7; D perhaps matches TRBD2 (6 bases). Germline CDR1 SGHTA, CDR2 FQGNSA. The CDR3 covers 15 residues. The V gene lost 6 bases and the J gene lost 2 bases, with 17 bases spanning the gap. In DNA form, the CDR3 reads TGTGCCAGCAGTATTAGCGGACTTAGCACCTACGAGCAGTACTTC. Translated, it gives CASSISGLSTYEQYF. Full variable domain (outside the CDR3, taken from reference TRBV7-2 and TRBJ2-7): GAGVSQSPSNKVTEKGKDVELRCDPISGHTALYWYRQSLGQGLEFLIYFQGNSAPDKSGLPSDRFSAERTGGSVSTLTIQRTQQEDSAVYLCASSISGLSTYEQYFGPGTRLTVT.

This clone occurred many times. The V gene is TRBV5-1, the J gene TRBJ2-3; 8 bases match TRBD2. This CDR3 has 14 residues. Germline V lookup: CDR1 SGHRS, CDR2 YFSETQ. The ends lost 0 bases at V and 6 bases at J; junction bases unmatched: 3. CDR3 sequence: CASSLGSGGDTQYF. DNA for the CDR3: TGCGCCAGCAGCTTGGGGTCGGGAGGGGATACGCAGTATTTT.

Details on this clone: Other nucleotide sequences from this sample produce the same CDR3. The chain combines TRBV5-1 with TRBJ2-5, with a tentative D call TRBD1 (6 bases). The CDR3 is 13 amino acids. V gave up 3 bases and J gave up 1 base, with 7 bases separating them. CDR1 is SGHRS and CDR2 is YFSETQ in the germline V gene. The CDR3 DNA sequence: TGCGCCAGCAGCTCCAGGGGCCAAGAGACCCAGTACTTC. Its translation is CASSSRGQETQYF.

This chain connects TRBV9 to TRBJ1-3; D is uncertain. The V and J ends lost 0 bases and 5 bases respectively, with 6 bases between them. In germline, CDR1 is SGDLS, CDR2 YYNGEE. CDR3 length: 13 residues. The CDR3 DNA reads as TGTGCCAGCAGCGTAGGTCATCGAAACACCATATATTTT. It yields the protein CASSVGHRNTIYF. Looking up the rest from reference TRBV9 and TRBJ1-3 gives the full variable domain: DSGVTQTPKHLITATGQRVTLRCSPRSGDLSVYWYQQSLDQGLQFLIQYYNGEERAKGNILERFSAQQFPDLHSELNLSSLELGDSALYFCASSVGHRNTIYFGEGSWLTVV.

This clone was found a few times. The genes are TRBV28 and TRBJ1-5; the D is unclear. The CDR3 sequence is 12 residues long. Trimming left V 7 bases short and J 7 bases short, with 11 bases between. Germline CDR1 MDHEN, CDR2 SYDVKM. The CDR3 sequence is CASTKVRQPQHF. As DNA, the CDR3 is TGTGCCAGCACAAAGGTGCGGCAGCCCCAGCATTTT. The whole variable domain, filled in from reference TRBV28 and TRBJ1-5, reads DVKVTQSSRYLVKRTGEKVFLECVQDMDHENMFWYRQDPGLGLRLIYFSYDVKMKEKGDIPEGYSVSREKKERFSLILESASTNQTSMYLCASTKVRQPQHFGDGTRLSIL.

CDR3 residues: CASSVGLGTILIDEQFF. For the CDR3, the DNA is TGTGCCAGCAGCGTAGGTCTCGGGACTATCCTTATAGATGAGCAGTTCTTC. The chain recombines TRBV9 with TRBJ2-1, with 7 nucleotides matching TRBD2. The CDR3 has 17 residues. J gave up 8 bases and V 0 bases, and 14 bases lay outside the gene matches. In germline, CDR1 is SGDLS, CDR2 YYNGEE.

This clone was seen a few times. This chain uses TRBV4-3 with TRBJ2-3; TRBD1 is a possible D gene (7 bases). V was cut by 2 bases and J by 6 bases, with 12 bases left in between. Germline V CDR1 and CDR2: LGHNA, YSLEER. This CDR3 comprises 14 residues. The CDR3 DNA reads as TGCGCCAGCAGCCAAAGCAGGGGGAGGGATACGCAGTATTTT. Translated, it gives CASSQSRGRDTQYF.

This sequence joins TRBV27 and TRBJ1-4; 8 nucleotides align to TRBD1. Germline assignment: CDR1 MNHEY and CDR2 SMNVEV (reference sequence). Trimming cost V 1 base and J 6 bases; bases outside gene matches: 7. The CDR3 is 16 residues long. DNA for the CDR3: TGTGCCAGCAGTTTATGGTCGGCAGGGGGCGATGAAAAACTGTTTTTT. As protein: CASSLWSAGGDEKLFF.